The 11 T cell receptor beta chains listed next were all sequenced from one sample in a study of blood T cell repertoires in COVID-19. Clones were sequenced by immunoSEQ multiplex PCR, and TCRdb holds only the in-frame ones, with some missing. The sample lists some 140,000 clones, approximately 87% seen once, with 2% to 2.5% in the top ten. The sequencing sample was made of peripheral blood. These TCRs come from a man aged 45-65 years with active COVID-19.

This chain connects TRBV9 to TRBJ2-3, with 11 bases fitting TRBD2. Per the germline V gene, CDR1 is SGDLS and CDR2 is YYNGEE. The CDR3 totals 16 residues. V was pared by 6 bases and J by 0 bases, with 6 bases of the junction left unmatched. CDR3 coding DNA: TGTGCCAGCAATTTAGCGGGGGGGCTAAGCACAGATACGCAGTATTTT. Translating gives CASNLAGGLSTDTQYF. Complete variable domain (other parts from reference TRBV9 and TRBJ2-3): DSGVTQTPKHLITATGQRVTLRCSPRSGDLSVYWYQQSLDQGLQFLIQYYNGEERAKGNILERFSAQQFPDLHSELNLSSLELGDSALYFCASNLAGGLSTDTQYFGPGTRLTVL.

The chain uses TRBV18 and TRBJ1-5; no reliable D call. CDR1 and CDR2 from the germline V gene are KGHSH and LQKENI. The CDR3 has 12 residues. V was pared by 5 bases and J by 11 bases, with 13 bases between. CDR3 nucleotide sequence: TGTGCCAGCTCAATTGGGCAGGCAGCCCAGCATTTT. Translated, it gives CASSIGQAAQHF.

The CDR3 here is CASREKGRAGTDTQYF. The CDR3 DNA reads TGTGCCAGCAGAGAAAAGGGGAGGGCTGGCACAGATACGCAGTATTTT. V and J are TRBV6-6 and TRBJ2-3, with TRBD2 identical over 7 bases. The CDR3 covers 16 residues. V was pared by 6 bases and J by 1 base, with 10 bases of the junction left unmatched. Germline CDR1 is MNHNY and CDR2 is SVGAGI (reference sequence).

The chain employs TRBV4-3 and TRBJ1-3; TRBD1 aligns across 10 bases. Germline CDR1 reads LGHNA; CDR2 reads YSLEER. The ends lost 0 bases at V and 4 bases at J; junction bases unmatched: 18. This CDR3 comprises 21 residues. The CDR3 sequence is CASSQDLGGQGEWISGNTIYF. The CDR3 region has the DNA TGCGCCAGCAGCCAAGATTTGGGTGGACAGGGGGAATGGATATCGGGAAACACCATATATTTT.

The gene calls are TRBV4-1 and TRBJ2-7; D gene ambiguous. The germline V gene encodes CDR1 MGHRA and CDR2 YSYEKL. There are 14 residues in the CDR3. Trimming cost V 4 bases and J 6 bases, with 16 bases left between them. CDR3 DNA sequence: TGCGCCAGCAGCCTTGACAATGTCGGCGCCGAGCAGTACTTC. This translates into CASSLDNVGAEQYF.

The chain carries TRBV13 and TRBJ2-7; 8 nucleotides line up with TRBD1. Germline V CDR1 and CDR2: PRHDT, FYEKMQ (reference sequence). J lost 0 bases, V lost 5 bases, and 15 bases had no gene match. The CDR3 is made up of 18 amino acids. CDR3 DNA sequence: TGTGCCAGCAGCATACTCGCCTTCGGGACAGGCGGCTCCTACGAGCAGTACTTC. Its protein product is CASSILAFGTGGSYEQYF.

The chain is built from TRBV2 and TRBJ1-1, with D possibly matching TRBD1 (6 bases). Germline CDR1 and CDR2: SNHLY and FYNNEI. The CDR3 runs to 14 residues. The V gene lost 7 bases and the J gene lost 3 bases, with 15 bases spanning the gap. The DNA for the CDR3 is TGTGCCAGCATCCCGACCGAGGGGGACACTGAAGCTTTCTTT. Amino acid sequence: CASIPTEGDTEAFF.

This rearrangement joins TRBV7-9 to TRBJ1-2, with 7 bases that match TRBD1. The trim removed 5 bases at V and 1 base at J, leaving 7 bases unmatched. Germline-derived CDR1 and CDR2 are SEHNR and FQNEAQ (reference sequence). The CDR3 extends over 15 amino acids. CDR3 region: CASSPGTDVNYGYTF. CDR3 DNA: TGTGCCAGCAGCCCCGGGACAGACGTTAACTATGGCTACACCTTC.

The gene calls are TRBV20-1 and TRBJ1-3, with D unclear. The CDR3 is 14 amino acids. The germline CDR1 and CDR2 sequences are DFQATT and SNEGSKA (reference sequence). V was pared by 3 bases and J by 4 bases, with 13 bases between. This CDR3 reads CSASHTPSGNTIYF. CDR3 in DNA: TGCAGTGCTAGTCATACACCCTCCGGAAACACCATATATTTT.

The genes are TRBV18 and TRBJ2-2; maybe TRBD2 (6 bases). Trimming shortened V by 3 bases and J by 2 bases, and 16 bases separated the two germline ends. Germline CDR1 is KGHSH and CDR2 is LQKENI. The length of the CDR3 is 17 residues. The CDR3 spells CASSPTMPDYNTGELFF. For the CDR3, the DNA is TGTGCCAGCTCACCTACAATGCCGGACTATAACACCGGGGAGCTGTTTTTT. The whole variable domain, filled in from reference TRBV18 and TRBJ2-2, reads NAGVMQNPRHLVRRRGQEARLRCSPMKGHSHVYWYRQLPEEGLKFMVYLQKENIIDESGMPKERFSAEFPKEGPSILRIQQVVRGDSAAYFCASSPTMPDYNTGELFFGEGSRLTVL.

DNA of the CDR3: TGTGCCAGCAGCCCTAGCGGGGGGAACACCGGGGAGCTGTTTTTT. Translating gives CASSPSGGNTGELFF. The genes are TRBV7-2 and TRBJ2-2, with 10 positions matching TRBD2. The J segment lost 1 base and the V segment lost 5 bases, leaving 1 base of the junction unmatched. CDR3 length: 15 amino acids. The germline V gene encodes CDR1 SGHTA and CDR2 FQGNSA. The full variable domain, in which reference TRBV7-2 and TRBJ2-2 provide the parts outside the CDR3, is GAGVSQSPSNKVTEKGKDVELRCDPISGHTALYWYRQSLGQGLEFLIYFQGNSAPDKSGLPSDRFSAERTGGSVSTLTIQRTQQEDSAVYLCASSPSGGNTGELFFGEGSRLTVL.